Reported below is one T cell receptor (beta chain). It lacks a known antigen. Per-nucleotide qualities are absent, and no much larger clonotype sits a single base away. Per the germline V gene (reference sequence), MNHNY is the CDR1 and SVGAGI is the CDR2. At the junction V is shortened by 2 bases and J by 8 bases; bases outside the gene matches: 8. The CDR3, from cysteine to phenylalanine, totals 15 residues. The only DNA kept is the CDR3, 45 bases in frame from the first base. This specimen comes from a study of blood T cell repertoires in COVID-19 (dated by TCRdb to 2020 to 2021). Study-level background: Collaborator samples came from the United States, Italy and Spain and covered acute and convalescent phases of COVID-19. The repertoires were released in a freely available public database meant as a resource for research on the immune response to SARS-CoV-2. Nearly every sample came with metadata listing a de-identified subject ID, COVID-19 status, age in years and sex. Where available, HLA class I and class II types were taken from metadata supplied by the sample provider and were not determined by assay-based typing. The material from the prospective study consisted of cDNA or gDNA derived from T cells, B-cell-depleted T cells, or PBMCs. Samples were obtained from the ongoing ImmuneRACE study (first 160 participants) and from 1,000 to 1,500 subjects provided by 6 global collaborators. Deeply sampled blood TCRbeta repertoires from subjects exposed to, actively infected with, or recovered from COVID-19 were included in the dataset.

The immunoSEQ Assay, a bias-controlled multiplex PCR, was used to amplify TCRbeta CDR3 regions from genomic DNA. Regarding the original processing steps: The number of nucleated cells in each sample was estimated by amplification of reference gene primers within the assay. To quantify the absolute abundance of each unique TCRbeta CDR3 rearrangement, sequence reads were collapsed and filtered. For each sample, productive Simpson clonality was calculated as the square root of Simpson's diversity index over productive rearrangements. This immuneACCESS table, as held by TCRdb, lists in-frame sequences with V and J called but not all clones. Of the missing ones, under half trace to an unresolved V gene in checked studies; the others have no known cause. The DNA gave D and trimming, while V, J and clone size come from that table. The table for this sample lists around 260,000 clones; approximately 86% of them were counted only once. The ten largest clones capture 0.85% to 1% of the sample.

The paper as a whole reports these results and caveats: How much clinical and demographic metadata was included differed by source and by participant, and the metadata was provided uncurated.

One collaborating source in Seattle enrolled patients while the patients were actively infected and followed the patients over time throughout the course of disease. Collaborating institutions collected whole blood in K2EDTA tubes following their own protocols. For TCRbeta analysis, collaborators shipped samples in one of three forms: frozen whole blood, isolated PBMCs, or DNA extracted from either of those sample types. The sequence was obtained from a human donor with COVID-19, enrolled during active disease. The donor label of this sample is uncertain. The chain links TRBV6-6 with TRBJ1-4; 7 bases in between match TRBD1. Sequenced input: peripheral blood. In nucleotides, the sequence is TGTGCCAGCAGTTACGGGGCAGGGGGTGGCGAAAAACTGTTTTTT. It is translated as CASSYGAGGGEKLFF.